Following are 6 T cell receptor beta chains from one sample sequenced in a study of somatic mutations in cytotoxic T cells in rheumatoid arthritis. Profiled with immunoSEQ multiplex PCR; TCRdb holds only in-frame clones, not every one. The profile shows fewer than 8,500 clones, around 75% of them singletons. The sample was CD8+ T cells sorted from blood. The receptor set was obtained from an adult with rheumatoid arthritis.

This clone was detected only a few times. The chain has TRBV5-8 and TRBJ2-1; the D call may be TRBD1 or TRBD2 (5 bases each). Per germline, CDR1 SGHTS and CDR2 YDEGEE. The CDR3 spans 17 residues. Between the trimmed V and J ends, which lost 1 base and 0 bases, there was a span of 14 bases. The DNA for the CDR3 is TGTGCCAGCAGCTTGTCGGGGCGTGCGGGCTCCTACAATGAGCAGTTCTTC. Its protein is CASSLSGRAGSYNEQFF.

The chain employs TRBV9 and TRBJ1-1, with a weak D call TRBD1 (6 bases). Trimming took 4 bases from V and 1 from J, leaving 11 bases between them. Germline CDR1 and CDR2: SGDLS and YYNGEE. The CDR3 has 14 amino acids. CDR3 sequence reads: CASSPGQANTEAFF. As DNA, the CDR3 is TGTGCCAGCAGCCCGGGACAAGCGAACACTGAAGCTTTCTTT.

In this sample, this clone turned up a few times. The chain is built from TRBV30 and TRBJ1-1; perhaps TRBD1 as D (6 bases). The CDR3 extends over 14 amino acids. V shed 3 bases and J shed 2 bases, with 13 bases lying between them. The germline CDR1 and CDR2 sequences are GTSNPN and SVGIG (reference sequence). CDR3 nucleotide sequence: TGTGCCTGGAGAAGGGGACATACCAACACTGAAGCTTTCTTT. Translation gives CAWRRGHTNTEAFF.

By frequency in the sample, this clone is medium-sized. The gene calls are TRBV6-4 and TRBJ2-6, with D perhaps being TRBD1 or TRBD2 (6 bases each). Trimming pared 6 bases from V and 4 bases from J, leaving 16 bases between. The CDR3 is 16 residues long. Germline V gene lookup returns CDR1 MRHNA and CDR2 SNTAGT. CDR3 residues: CASSLEGGSGANVLTF. The CDR3 coding sequence is TGTGCCAGCAGCCTCGAGGGGGGATCGGGGGCCAACGTCCTGACTTTC.

The rearrangement uses TRBV6-1 and TRBJ1-6; D call uncertain. Per the germline V gene, CDR1 is MNHNS and CDR2 is SASEGT. The CDR3 is 14 amino acids. Trimming removed 0 bases at V and 10 bases at J, with 10 bases between. The CDR3 spells CASSEAYPASPLHF. DNA of the CDR3: TGTGCCAGCAGTGAAGCCTACCCAGCCTCACCCCTCCACTTT.

This clone appeared once. The chain has TRBV19 and TRBJ2-3; 8 nucleotides line up with TRBD1. The germline V gene encodes CDR1 LNHDA and CDR2 SQIVND (reference sequence). This CDR3 comprises 14 residues. Trimming removed 7 bases from V and 2 bases from J; junction bases left unmatched: 5. Here the CDR3 DNA reads TGTGCCAGTAAGACAGGGGCGGCCACAGATACGCAGTATTTT. This sequence encodes CASKTGAATDTQYF.